The clone carrying this TCR beta chain was counted ten times or more. The data were obtained in a study of T-cell reconstitution after alpha-beta-depleted transplantation in children. The TCRbeta library incorporated unique molecular identifiers. MiXCR, applied by TCRdb to the PCR reads, yields one record per CDR3 protein. The sample includes more than 200,000 distinct CDR3 sequences, approximately 9.9% seen only once; the top ten take approximately 4.7%. CDR1 is SGHKS and CDR2 is YYEKEE in the germline V gene (reference sequence). CDR3 size: 13 residues. The V gene lost 0 bases and the J gene lost 5 bases, with 8 bases spanning the gap.

The TCR comes from a human donor who donated a stem cell graft to a child with SCID. The V and J genes are TRBV5-5 and TRBJ1-2; D is possibly TRBD1 (5 bases). This material consisted of PBMCs from the stem cell graft donor, taken from the stem cell graft. The DNA of the CDR3 is TGTGCCAGCAGCTTGGCACAGGAGTATGGCTACACCTTC. It yields the protein CASSLAQEYGYTF.